The TCR beta chain under discussion was sequenced for a study of T cell changes during pregnancy in multiple sclerosis. The protocol was immunoSEQ multiplex PCR, while the TCRdb copy is restricted to in-frame clones and leaves out a portion. Of about 50,000 clones in the sample, around 90% are singletons; the top ten hold 0.2% to 0.3%. From germline, CDR1 is SGHTA and CDR2 FQGNSA. Trimming at V came to 7 bases and at J to 0 bases, leaving 9 bases not matched to a gene. The CDR3 is made up of 15 amino acids. The sample in question was CD4+ T cells from peripheral blood mononuclear cells, obtained in the second trimester of pregnancy. V is TRBV7-2 and J is TRBJ2-7, with 7 nucleotides matching TRBD1. This TCR came from a female donor with multiple sclerosis, enrolled in a pregnancy study. The CDR3, as DNA: TGTGCCAGCACCCCAGGGGGACAGAGCTCCTACGAGCAGTACTTC. It encodes CASTPGGQSSYEQYF.